This T cell receptor (beta chain) derives from a study of graft-versus-host responses after intestinal transplantation. Overall study: Among the recipients, transplants were multivisceral, liver-intestinal, or isolated intestinal. Every recipient underwent anti-thymocyte globulin induction, then tacrolimus and steroids for three to four years.

A note on this clone: Antigen unknown.

This CDR3 comprises 19 residues. With V trimmed by 4 bases and J by 3 bases, 12 bases remained unmatched. Germline CDR1 is MGHRA and CDR2 is YSYEKL. Sequenced by immunoSEQ multiplex PCR; TCRdb stores in-frame clones only, minus some. Of 100,000 to 110,000 clones in the sample, about 90% were seen once. Sequences were derived from unstimulated CD4+ T cells sorted from spleen or lymph node cells, sampled before transplant. The chain is built from TRBV4-1 and TRBJ2-2; 12 bases fit TRBD2. This TCR derives from a human donor who was the organ donor for an intestinal transplant. CDR3 region: CASSLPRLAGGPDTGELFF. CDR3 nucleotides: TGCGCCAGCAGCCTCCCGAGGCTAGCGGGGGGGCCGGACACCGGGGAGCTGTTTTTT.